This entry lists 20 T cell receptor beta chains sequenced from one sample in a study of CXCR3-negative and CXCR3-positive naive CD8 T cells. General study points: In CXCR3-positive naive cells, the TRB CDR3s were more hydrophobic than in CXCR3-negative naive cells.

The antigens these receptors bind are not known. It was by 5' RACE with UMI labels that the TRB cDNA libraries were prepared. From its re-call of the 5' RACE reads, TCRdb lists each CDR3 protein once, without DNA. This table lists some 68,000 distinct CDR3 sequences. Sequences were obtained from naive CXCR3+ CD8+ T cells from blood. Subset denoted: CD45RO-CCR7+CD27+CD95- naive CD8+ T cells expressing CXCR3 (TNR3+). All receptors come from a human donor in good health. Some clones in this sample may be carry-over from other donors' samples.

V gene TRBV7-2 combines with J gene TRBJ1-5; no DNA is available, so the TRBD1 call from TCRdb remains unchecked. The CDR3 has 15 residues. CDR1 is SGHTA, CDR2 FQGNSA, per germline. The CDR3 region is CASSLGGGGNQPQHF.

This rearrangement joins TRBV12-3 or TRBV12-4 to TRBJ2-3; TCRdb selects TRBD1, and the lack of DNA leaves this call unchecked. CDR3 length: 15 amino acids. The chain's CDR3 is CASSFSGALADTQYF.

The genes are TRBV15 and TRBJ1-5; TCRdb gives TRBD1 as the D gene, but with no DNA this cannot be confirmed. The CDR3 covers 15 residues. The V gene's germline CDR1 is LNHNV and CDR2 YYDKDF (reference sequence). The CDR3 loop is CATSNRGPGNQPQHF. The entire variable domain, with the rest obtained from reference TRBV15 and TRBJ1-5, is as follows: DAMVIQNPRYQVTQFGKPVTLSCSQTLNHNVMYWYQQKSSQAPKLLFHYYDKDFNNEADTPDNFQSRRPNTSFCFLDIRSPGLGDTAMYLCATSNRGPGNQPQHFGDGTRLSIL.

V and J are TRBV6-6 and TRBJ1-2; TCRdb lists TRBD1, though no DNA is available to test this call. Germline V lookup: CDR1 MNHNY, CDR2 SVGAGI (reference sequence). The CDR3 runs 13 residues. CDR3 in amino acids: CASSYWPPDGYTF.

The J gene is TRBJ1-5, the V gene TRBV29-1; lacking DNA, the TRBD1 call made by TCRdb goes unchecked. Per germline, CDR1 SQVTM and CDR2 ANQGSEA. CDR3 size: 12 residues. CDR3 region: CSVRQENQPQHF.

The chain links TRBV20-1 to TRBJ2-7; TCRdb proposes TRBD1, but this gene call is untestable without DNA. From germline, CDR1 is DFQATT and CDR2 SNEGSKA (reference sequence). This CDR3 contains 13 residues. The CDR3 sequence: CSAPAQGAYEQYF.

The J gene is TRBJ2-5, the V gene TRBV7-2; without DNA, the TCRdb call of TRBD2 cannot be checked. The CDR3 has 14 residues. CDR1 is SGHTA, CDR2 FQGNSA, per germline. CDR3 amino acids: CASGLGDFQETQYF.

The chain has TRBV3-1 and TRBJ2-1; the TCRdb D gene call, TRBD1, has no DNA to confirm it. CDR1 and CDR2 (germline): LGHDT, YNNKEL (reference sequence). The CDR3 loop spans 18 amino acids. The CDR3 reads CASSQRLGGGGSYNEQFF.

The chain employs TRBV7-9 and TRBJ2-1; the D call of TRBD1 rests on TCRdb alone, since no DNA is present to check it. Germline lookup yields CDR1 SEHNR and CDR2 FQNEAQ (reference sequence). This CDR3 contains 15 residues. CDR3 sequence reads: CASSLTGSSYNEQFF.

V usage is TRBV10-2 and J usage is TRBJ2-1; the TCRdb D gene call, TRBD2, has no DNA to confirm it. The CDR3 length is 15 residues. The germline V gene encodes CDR1 WSHSY and CDR2 SAAADI. The chain's CDR3 is CASSVQAGAYNEQFF.

V and J are TRBV29-1 and TRBJ2-3; TCRdb proposes TRBD1, but this gene call is untestable without DNA. Germline V gene data show CDR1 as SQVTM and CDR2 as ANQGSEA. This CDR3 has 14 residues. This CDR3 is CSVVGTGGTDTQYF.

V usage is TRBV29-1 and J usage is TRBJ1-1; TCRdb's D call of TRBD1 is untestable without DNA. Germline assignment: CDR1 SQVTM and CDR2 ANQGSEA. CDR3 length: 13 residues. The CDR3 protein is CSVGPTGETEAFF. Complete variable domain (other parts from reference TRBV29-1 and TRBJ1-1): SAVISQKPSRDICQRGTSLTIQCQVDSQVTMMFWYRQQPGQSLTLIATANQGSEATYESGFVIDKFPISRPNLTFSTLTVSNMSPEDSSIYLCSVGPTGETEAFFGQGTRLTVV.

The chain uses TRBV20-1 and TRBJ2-7; TCRdb's D gene call, TRBD1, goes unchecked for lack of DNA. This CDR3 region has 11 residues. Per germline, CDR1 DFQATT and CDR2 SNEGSKA (reference sequence). The CDR3 sequence: CSAPGSGEQYF.

This rearrangement joins TRBV28 to TRBJ2-7; as DNA is missing, the TRBD2 call by TCRdb cannot be tested. CDR3 size: 15 residues. Germline CDR1 MDHEN, CDR2 SYDVKM. The CDR3 region is CASSDGRDGFYEQYF.

This chain links TRBV29-1 with TRBJ1-1; there is no DNA to check the TCRdb D call of TRBD1. In germline, CDR1 is SQVTM, CDR2 ANQGSEA. This CDR3 comprises 12 residues. The CDR3 here is CSVDGGVLEAFF.

CDR3 amino acids: CASSFIQGMDSQETQYF. The chain joins TRBV13 to TRBJ2-5; TCRdb selects TRBD1, and the lack of DNA leaves this call unchecked. Germline V gene data show CDR1 as PRHDT and CDR2 as FYEKMQ (reference sequence). The CDR3 spans 17 residues. Together with reference TRBV13 and TRBJ2-5, the CDR3 gives the full variable domain: AAGVIQSPRHLIKEKRETATLKCYPIPRHDTVYWYQQGPGQDPQFLISFYEKMQSDKGSIPDRFSAQQFSDYHSELNMSSLELGDSALYFCASSFIQGMDSQETQYFGPGTRLLVL.

The chain has TRBV29-1 and TRBJ2-7; lacking DNA, the TRBD2 call made by TCRdb goes unchecked. The germline V gene has CDR1 SQVTM and CDR2 ANQGSEA. The CDR3 has 15 amino acids. This CDR3 is CSVEDRGTSVYEQYF.

This chain joins TRBV5-5 and TRBJ1-1; TCRdb picks TRBD1, but there is no DNA to check that call. Per germline, CDR1 SGHKS and CDR2 YYEKEE (reference sequence). The CDR3 runs 11 residues. The CDR3: CASSFQGPLIF.

This chain joins TRBV29-1 and TRBJ2-5; TCRdb proposes TRBD1, but this gene call is untestable without DNA. CDR1 SQVTM and CDR2 ANQGSEA come from the germline V gene. The CDR3 has 15 residues. The CDR3 loop is CSVEWAGLAEETQYF. Together with reference TRBV29-1 and TRBJ2-5, the CDR3 gives the full variable domain: SAVISQKPSRDICQRGTSLTIQCQVDSQVTMMFWYRQQPGQSLTLIATANQGSEATYESGFVIDKFPISRPNLTFSTLTVSNMSPEDSSIYLCSVEWAGLAEETQYFGPGTRLLVL.

The rearrangement joins TRBV29-1 to TRBJ2-7; TCRdb proposes TRBD1, but this gene call is untestable without DNA. The germline CDR1 and CDR2 sequences are SQVTM and ANQGSEA. CDR3 length: 16 residues. Here the CDR3 reads CSVEAPAGGKSYEQYF.